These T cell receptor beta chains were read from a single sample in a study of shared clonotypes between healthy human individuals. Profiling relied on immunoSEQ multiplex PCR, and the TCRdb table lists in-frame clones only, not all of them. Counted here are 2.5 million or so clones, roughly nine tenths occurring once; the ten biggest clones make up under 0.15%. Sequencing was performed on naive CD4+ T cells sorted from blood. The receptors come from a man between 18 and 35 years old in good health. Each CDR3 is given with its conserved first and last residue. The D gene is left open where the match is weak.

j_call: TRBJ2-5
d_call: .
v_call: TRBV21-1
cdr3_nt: TGTGCCAGCAGCAACCGGGACAGGGGACAAGAGACCCAGTACTTC
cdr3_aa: CASSNRDRGQETQYF

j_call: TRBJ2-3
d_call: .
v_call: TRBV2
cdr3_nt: TGTGCCAGCAGCCGAGATCGCACAGATACGCAGTATTTT
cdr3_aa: CASSRDRTDTQYF

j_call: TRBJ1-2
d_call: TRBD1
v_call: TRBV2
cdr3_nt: TGTGCCAGCAGGACGGGACAGGGAAACTATGGCTACACCTTC
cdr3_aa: CASRTGQGNYGYTF

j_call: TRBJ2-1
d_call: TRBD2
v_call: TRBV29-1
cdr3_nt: TGCAGCGCCTACACTTCTAGCGGGAGTTACAATGAGCAGTTCTTC
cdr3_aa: CSAYTSSGSYNEQFF

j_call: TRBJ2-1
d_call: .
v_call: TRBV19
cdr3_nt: TGTGCCAGTAGTACCGGTTCGAGCTCCTACAATGAGCAGTTCTTC
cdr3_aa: CASSTGSSSYNEQFF

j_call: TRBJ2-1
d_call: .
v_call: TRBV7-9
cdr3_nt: TGTGCCAGCAGCCGTTATTCCTGGGAGATCAATGAGCAGTTCTTC
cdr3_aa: CASSRYSWEINEQFF

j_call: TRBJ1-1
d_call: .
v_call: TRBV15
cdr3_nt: TGTGCCACCAGCAGAGATGGGGTGCCCACTGAAGCTTTCTTT
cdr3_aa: CATSRDGVPTEAFF

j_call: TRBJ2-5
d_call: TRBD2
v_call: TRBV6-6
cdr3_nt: TGTGCCAGCAGGTCCAATCGGACTAGCTTAAGGACCCAGTACTTC
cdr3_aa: CASRSNRTSLRTQYF

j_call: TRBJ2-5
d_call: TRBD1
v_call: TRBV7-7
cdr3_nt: TGTGCTAGCAGCTTAGTTGCAGGGGGAGAGACCCAGTACTTC
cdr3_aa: CASSLVAGGETQYF

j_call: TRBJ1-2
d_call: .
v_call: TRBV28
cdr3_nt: TGTGCCAGCAGTCCAGGGCTGGGCTACACCTTC
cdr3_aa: CASSPGLGYTF